This entry lists 21 T cell receptor beta chains sequenced from one sample in a study of T cells after yellow fever vaccination. MiXCR was run by TCRdb on the 5' RACE reads, yielding one entry per CDR3 protein. The sample comprises 400,000 or so distinct CDR3 sequences, around 10% of which are singletons, and more than 15% rests with the top ten. This material consisted of PBMCs, taken on the day of the first yellow fever vaccination. These receptors came from a man aged 18 to 30 who received the YFV17D yellow fever vaccine.

This clonotype was counted ten times or more. The gene calls are TRBV5-1 and TRBJ2-7, with D unresolved. CDR1 and CDR2 (germline): SGHRS, YFSETQ. The ends were cut back, 3 bases at V and 4 bases at J, with 17 bases in the middle. The CDR3 totals 15 residues. The CDR3 loop is CASSSHWQVKYEQYF. The CDR3 DNA reads as TGCGCCAGCAGCTCCCATTGGCAGGTCAAGTACGAGCAGTACTTC.

The chain uses TRBV20-1 and TRBJ2-1; D is possibly TRBD2 (6 bases). The germline CDR1 and CDR2 sequences are DFQATT and SNEGSKA (reference sequence). This CDR3 is 11 amino acids long. The DNA for the CDR3 is TGCAGCACTAGCCACTACAATGAGCAGTTCTTC. Protein product: CSTSHYNEQFF.

This clonotype appeared a few times. The V and J genes are TRBV28 and TRBJ2-3; D possibly corresponds to TRBD1 (6 bases). V was cut by 4 bases and J by 4 bases, with 21 bases left in between. Per germline, CDR1 MDHEN and CDR2 SYDVKM. The CDR3 sequence is 17 residues long. DNA for the CDR3: TGTGCCAGCAGTTCCCCAGACAGGACCGTCCCCTCAGATACGCAGTATTTT. Its translation is CASSSPDRTVPSDTQYF. The full variable domain, with the rest looked up from reference TRBV28 and TRBJ2-3, is DVKVTQSSRYLVKRTGEKVFLECVQDMDHENMFWYRQDPGLGLRLIYFSYDVKMKEKGDIPEGYSVSREKKERFSLILESASTNQTSMYLCASSSPDRTVPSDTQYFGPGTRLTVL.

This clonotype was picked up a small number of times. The chain links TRBV20-1 to TRBJ2-5, with unresolved D. Deletions cut 5 bases from V and 5 bases from J, with 15 bases between. Germline V lookup: CDR1 DFQATT, CDR2 SNEGSKA (reference sequence). There are 13 residues in the CDR3. CDR3 nucleotides: TGCAGTGCTGGATTCGCGATTACGGAGACCCAGTACTTC. It specifies CSAGFAITETQYF.

The sample holds a few counts of this clonotype. V is TRBV5-1 and J is TRBJ1-1; 9 bases align to TRBD1. The V gene end was trimmed by 0 bases and the J gene end by 8 bases; junction bases not matched to a gene: 20. CDR1 and CDR2 (germline): SGHRS, YFSETQ. The CDR3 is 19 amino acids. The CDR3: CASSLGDREIPGLNTEAFF. In nucleotides, the CDR3 is TGCGCCAGCAGCTTGGGGGACAGGGAAATACCAGGTTTGAATACGGAAGCTTTCTTT.

The chain recombines TRBV20-1 with TRBJ1-5; no clear D. V lost 3 bases to trimming and J lost 1 base, with 16 bases between them. The germline V gene has CDR1 DFQATT and CDR2 SNEGSKA (reference sequence). The CDR3 has 16 amino acids. This chain's CDR3 is CSARRRGSASNQPQHF. As DNA, the CDR3 is TGCAGTGCTAGGAGGAGAGGGAGTGCAAGCAATCAGCCCCAGCATTTT.

This clonotype occurred a few times. The V and J genes are TRBV4-3 and TRBJ2-6, with D perhaps assigned TRBD1 or TRBD2 (6 bases each). The V end lost 0 bases, the J end lost 2 bases, and 17 bases lay between the germline ends. The CDR3 is 19 amino acids. Germline CDR1 is LGHNA and CDR2 is YSLEER. The CDR3 here is CASSQDGGQGLTGANVLTF. In nucleotides, the CDR3 is TGCGCCAGCAGCCAAGATGGGGGGCAGGGACTCACTGGGGCCAACGTCCTGACTTTC.

This chain uses TRBV15 with TRBJ2-5; D uncertain. Trimming left V 1 base short and J 5 bases short, with 23 bases between. The V gene's germline CDR1 is LNHNV and CDR2 YYDKDF (reference sequence). The CDR3 spans 18 residues. The CDR3 DNA reads TGTGCCACCAGCAGAGGTATACAGCGCATCGCTTCGTCGGAGACCCAGTACTTC. This translates into CATSRGIQRIASSETQYF.

V is TRBV27 and J is TRBJ1-6, with TRBD1 matching over 10 bases. The CDR3 is made up of 16 amino acids. From germline, CDR1 is MNHEY and CDR2 SMNVEV (reference sequence). Trimming took 5 bases from V and 10 from J; bases not matched to a gene: 11. The CDR3 nucleotides read TGTGCCAGCAGTCACAGTGGGACAGGGGTTGGATCACCCCTCCACTTT. Its translation: CASSHSGTGVGSPLHF.

The chain employs TRBV4-1 and TRBJ2-1; no clear D. Germline V gene data show CDR1 as MGHRA and CDR2 as YSYEKL. Between the trimmed V and J ends, which lost 0 bases and 0 bases, there was a span of 9 bases. CDR3 size: 16 residues. The CDR3 DNA reads TGCGCCAGCAGCCAAGATGACGGAAGCTCCTACAATGAGCAGTTCTTC. It specifies CASSQDDGSSYNEQFF.

The rearrangement uses TRBV4-2 and TRBJ1-2; D is uncertain. The CDR3 covers 14 residues. Trimming removed 2 bases at V and 6 bases at J, with 13 bases between. Looked up from germline, CDR1 is LGHNA and CDR2 is YNFKEQ. The CDR3 loop is CASSQIPGYDGYTF. CDR3 coding DNA: TGTGCCAGCAGCCAAATACCAGGATACGATGGCTACACCTTC.

This clonotype was counted between two and nine times. The chain joins TRBV28 to TRBJ2-6; the D call may be TRBD1 or TRBD2 (5 bases each). Trimming left V 7 bases short and J 1 base short, with 20 bases between. This CDR3 comprises 18 residues. The V gene's germline CDR1 is MDHEN and CDR2 SYDVKM. CDR3 DNA: TGTGCCAGCATCTCCCTGATGTGGGGACGGTCTGGGGCCAACGTCCTGACTTTC. This translates into CASISLMWGRSGANVLTF.

As regards this clonotype: This may be a read error: a much more frequent sequence differs by one nucleotide. CDR3 region: CATLPAGALEKLSF. The CDR3 DNA reads TGTGCCACCCTACCCGCAGGCGCCCTTGAAAAACTGTCTTTT. The chain employs TRBV28 and TRBJ1-4; D unresolved. The germline V gene has CDR1 MDHEN and CDR2 SYDVKM. The CDR3 contains 14 residues.

The chain uses TRBV2 and TRBJ2-3; 14 bases map to TRBD2. There are 20 residues in the CDR3. The germline V gene has CDR1 SNHLY and CDR2 FYNNEI. V was pared by 1 base and J by 4 bases, with 13 bases of the junction left unmatched. CDR3 nucleotides: TGTGCCAGCAGTGAAGTTCCCGGGACTAGCGGGGGATATGGGGCAGATACGCAGTATTTT. Its protein is CASSEVPGTSGGYGADTQYF.

This clonotype was picked up a small number of times. This chain links TRBV6-2 or TRBV6-3 with TRBJ2-3, with a tentative D call TRBD1 (5 bases). In germline, CDR1 is MNHEY, CDR2 SVGEGT. The CDR3 is 11 residues long. Deletions cut 6 bases from V and 10 bases from J, with 11 bases between. The CDR3 sequence: CASSDSSAQYF. As DNA, the CDR3 is TGTGCCAGCAGCGACAGTTCTGCGCAGTATTTT.

The chain joins TRBV7-3 to TRBJ2-3; D perhaps matches TRBD2 (5 bases). V was pared by 6 bases and J by 0 bases, with 10 bases between. The germline gives CDR1 SGHTA, CDR2 FQGTGA. The CDR3 covers 14 residues. As DNA, the CDR3 is TGTGCCAGCAGAGAGACGGGGAGCACAGATACGCAGTATTTT. Encoded protein: CASRETGSTDTQYF.

This clonotype was seen at least ten times. In DNA, the CDR3 is TGCAGTGCTAGCGGGACCCAGTACTTC. This gives the protein CSASGTQYF. The chain carries TRBV20-1 and TRBJ2-5, with D uncertain. Trimming stripped 3 bases from V and 7 bases from J, with 3 bases between. The CDR3 length is 9 residues. Germline V CDR1 and CDR2: DFQATT, SNEGSKA (reference sequence).

The chain links TRBV4-2 to TRBJ1-2; 7 nucleotides line up with TRBD1. This CDR3 region has 16 residues. J was trimmed by 3 bases and V by 1 base; bases with no gene match: 8. The germline gives CDR1 LGHNA, CDR2 YNFKEQ. In DNA, the CDR3 is TGTGCCAGCAGCCAAGTGACTGCAGGGGGGCACTATGGCTACACCTTC. Translation gives CASSQVTAGGHYGYTF.

This clonotype appeared a few times. The chain is built from TRBV6-1 and TRBJ2-1, with TRBD2 identical over 11 bases. J lost 7 bases, V lost 6 bases, and 11 bases had no gene match. The CDR3 loop spans 16 amino acids. The germline CDR1 and CDR2 sequences are MNHNS and SASEGT. Here the CDR3 DNA reads TGTGCCAGCAGGAAGTTAGCGGGGGGGCGAATGAATGAGCAGTTCTTC. Residues: CASRKLAGGRMNEQFF.

This clonotype was counted at least ten times. This chain joins TRBV28 and TRBJ1-1; D gene uncertain. Per the germline V gene, CDR1 is MDHEN and CDR2 is SYDVKM. The CDR3 is 14 residues long. The V and J ends lost 1 base and 8 bases respectively, with 14 bases between them. Here the CDR3 reads CASSLYQVVGEAFF. The DNA of the CDR3 is TGTGCCAGCAGTTTATACCAAGTTGTGGGAGAAGCTTTCTTT. The full variable domain, its missing parts supplied by reference TRBV28 and TRBJ1-1, is DVKVTQSSRYLVKRTGEKVFLECVQDMDHENMFWYRQDPGLGLRLIYFSYDVKMKEKGDIPEGYSVSREKKERFSLILESASTNQTSMYLCASSLYQVVGEAFFGQGTRLTVV.

This clonotype came up a few times. V gene TRBV4-1 combines with J gene TRBJ2-2; D is undetermined. CDR1 and CDR2 from the germline V gene are MGHRA and YSYEKL. This CDR3 spans 14 amino acids. The V end lost 3 bases, the J end lost 3 bases, and 8 bases lay between the germline ends. The CDR3 region is CASSQRPYTGELFF. As DNA, the CDR3 is TGCGCCAGCAGCCAGCGCCCTTACACCGGGGAGCTGTTTTTT.